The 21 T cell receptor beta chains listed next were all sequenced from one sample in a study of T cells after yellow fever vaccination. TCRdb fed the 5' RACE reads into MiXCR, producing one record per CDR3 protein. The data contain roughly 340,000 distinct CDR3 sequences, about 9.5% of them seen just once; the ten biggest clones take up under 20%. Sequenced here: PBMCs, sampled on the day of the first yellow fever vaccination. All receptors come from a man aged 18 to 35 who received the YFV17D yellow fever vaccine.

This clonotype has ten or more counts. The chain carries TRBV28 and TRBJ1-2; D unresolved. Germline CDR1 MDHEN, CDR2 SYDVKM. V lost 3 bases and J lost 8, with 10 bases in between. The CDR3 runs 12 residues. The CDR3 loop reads CASSFGVDGYTF. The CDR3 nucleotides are TGTGCCAGCAGTTTTGGGGTAGACGGCTACACCTTC.

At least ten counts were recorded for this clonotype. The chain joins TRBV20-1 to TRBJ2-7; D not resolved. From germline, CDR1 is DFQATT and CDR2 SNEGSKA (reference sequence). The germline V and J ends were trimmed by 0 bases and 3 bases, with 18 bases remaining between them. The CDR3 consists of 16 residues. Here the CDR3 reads CSARDKIFLDGYEQYF. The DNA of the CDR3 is TGCAGTGCTAGAGATAAAATCTTCTTAGACGGCTACGAGCAGTACTTC.

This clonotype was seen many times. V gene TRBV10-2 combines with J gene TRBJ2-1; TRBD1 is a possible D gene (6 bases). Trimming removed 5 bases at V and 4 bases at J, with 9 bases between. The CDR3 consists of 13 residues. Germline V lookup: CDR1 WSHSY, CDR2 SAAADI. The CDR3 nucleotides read TGCGCCAGCAGTCAGGGGCGGTACAATGAGCAGTTCTTC. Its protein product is CASSQGRYNEQFF.

CDR3 DNA: TGTGCCAGCAGCTTAATGACTCCCCCGGATACGCAGTATTTT. This codes for CASSLMTPPDTQYF. This sequence joins TRBV7-3 and TRBJ2-3; D not certain. Germline V gene lookup returns CDR1 SGHTA and CDR2 FQGTGA. The ends were cut back, 1 base at V and 6 bases at J, with 11 bases in the middle. The CDR3 spans 14 residues. Based on the CDR3 plus reference TRBV7-3 and TRBJ2-3, the full variable domain is GAGVSQTPSNKVTEKGKYVELRCDPISGHTALYWYRQSLGQGPEFLIYFQGTGAADDSGLPNDRFFAVRPEGSVSTLKIQRTERGDSAVYLCASSLMTPPDTQYFGPGTRLTVL.

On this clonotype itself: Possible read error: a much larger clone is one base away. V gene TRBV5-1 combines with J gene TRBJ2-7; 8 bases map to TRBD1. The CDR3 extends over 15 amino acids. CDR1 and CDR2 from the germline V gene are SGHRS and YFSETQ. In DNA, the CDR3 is TGCGCCAGCAGCTTAACAGGGGGTGAACCCTACCAGCAGTACTTC. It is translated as CASSLTGGEPYQQYF.

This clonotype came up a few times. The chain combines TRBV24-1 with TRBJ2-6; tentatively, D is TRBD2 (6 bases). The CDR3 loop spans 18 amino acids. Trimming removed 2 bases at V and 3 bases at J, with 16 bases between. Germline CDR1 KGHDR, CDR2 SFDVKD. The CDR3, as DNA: TGTGCCACCAGTGATTCCCTACGCAGCGGGCGTGGGGCCAACGTCCTGACTTTC. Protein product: CATSDSLRSGRGANVLTF.

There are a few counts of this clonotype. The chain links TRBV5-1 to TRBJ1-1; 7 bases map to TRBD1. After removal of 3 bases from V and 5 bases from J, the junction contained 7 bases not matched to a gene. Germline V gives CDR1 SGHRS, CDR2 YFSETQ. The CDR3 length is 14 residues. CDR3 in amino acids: CASSSGTEGTEAFF. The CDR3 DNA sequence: TGCGCCAGCAGCTCCGGGACAGAGGGGACTGAAGCTTTCTTT.

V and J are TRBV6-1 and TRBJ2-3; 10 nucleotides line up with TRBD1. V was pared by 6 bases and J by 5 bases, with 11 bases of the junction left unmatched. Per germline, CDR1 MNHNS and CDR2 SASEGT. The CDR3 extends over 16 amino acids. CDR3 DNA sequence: TGTGCCAGCAGCGTAACCCCGGGACAGGGGATAGATACGCAGTATTTT. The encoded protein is CASSVTPGQGIDTQYF.

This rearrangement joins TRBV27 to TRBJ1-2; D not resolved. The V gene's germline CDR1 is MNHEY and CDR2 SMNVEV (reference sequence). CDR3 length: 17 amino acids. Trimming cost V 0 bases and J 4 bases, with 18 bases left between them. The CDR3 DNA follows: TGTGCCAGCAGTTTATCGCCCTCCCTCAGCTTCGTCTATGGCTACACCTTC. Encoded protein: CASSLSPSLSFVYGYTF.

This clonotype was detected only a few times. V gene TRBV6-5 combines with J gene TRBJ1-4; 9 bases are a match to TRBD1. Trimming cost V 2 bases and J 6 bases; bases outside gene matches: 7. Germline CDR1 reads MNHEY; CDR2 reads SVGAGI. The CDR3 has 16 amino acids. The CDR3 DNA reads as TGTGCCAGCAGTTACCTTCCCCGACAGGGGGATGAAAAACTGTTTTTT. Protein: CASSYLPRQGDEKLFF.

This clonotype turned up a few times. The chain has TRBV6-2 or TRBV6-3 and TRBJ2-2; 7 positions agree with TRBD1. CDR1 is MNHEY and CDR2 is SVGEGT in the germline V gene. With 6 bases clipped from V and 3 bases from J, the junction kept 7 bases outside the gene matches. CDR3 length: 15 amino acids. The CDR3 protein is CASRVGQQHTGELFF. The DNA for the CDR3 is TGTGCCAGCAGGGTGGGACAGCAGCACACCGGGGAGCTGTTTTTT.

The CDR3 sequence: CSARFGYEQYV. CDR3 bases: TGCAGTGCTAGATTTGGATACGAGCAGTACGTC. J is TRBJ2-7 and V is TRBV20-1; D uncertain. V lost 2 bases and J lost 4, with 6 bases in between. Germline V gene sequence: CDR1 DFQATT, CDR2 SNEGSKA (reference sequence). This CDR3 is 11 amino acids long.

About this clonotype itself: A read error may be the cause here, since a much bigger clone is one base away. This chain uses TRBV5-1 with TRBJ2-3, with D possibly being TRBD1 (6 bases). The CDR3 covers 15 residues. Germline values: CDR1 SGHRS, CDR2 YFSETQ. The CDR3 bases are TGCGCCAACAGCGAGGGACAATTAAGCACAGATACGCAGTATTTT. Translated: CANSEGQLSTDTQYF.

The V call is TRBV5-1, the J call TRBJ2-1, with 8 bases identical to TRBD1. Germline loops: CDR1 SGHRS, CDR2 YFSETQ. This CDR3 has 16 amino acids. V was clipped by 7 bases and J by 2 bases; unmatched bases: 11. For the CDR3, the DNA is TGCGCCAGCCCCCGGGAAAGGGACAGGACCTACAATGAGCAGTTCTTC. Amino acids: CASPRERDRTYNEQFF.

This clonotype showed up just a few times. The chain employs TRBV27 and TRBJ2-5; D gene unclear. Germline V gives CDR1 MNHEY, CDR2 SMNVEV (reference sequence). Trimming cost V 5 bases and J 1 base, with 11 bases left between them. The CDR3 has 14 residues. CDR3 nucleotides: TGTGCCAGCAGTCCGTTCGGGTCCCAAGAGACCCAGTACTTC. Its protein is CASSPFGSQETQYF.

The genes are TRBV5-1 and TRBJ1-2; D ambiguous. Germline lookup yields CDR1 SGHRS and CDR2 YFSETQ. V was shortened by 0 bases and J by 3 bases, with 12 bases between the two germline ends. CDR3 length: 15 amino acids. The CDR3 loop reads CASSLDGDPYYGYTF. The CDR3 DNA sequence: TGCGCCAGCAGCTTGGACGGAGACCCTTACTATGGCTACACCTTC.

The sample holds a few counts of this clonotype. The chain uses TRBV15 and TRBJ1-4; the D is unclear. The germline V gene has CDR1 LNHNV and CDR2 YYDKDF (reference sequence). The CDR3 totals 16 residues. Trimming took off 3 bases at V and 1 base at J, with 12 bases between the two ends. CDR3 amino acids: CATSSRRFGTNEKLFF. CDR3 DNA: TGTGCCACCAGCAGCCGGCGGTTTGGAACTAATGAAAAACTGTTTTTT.

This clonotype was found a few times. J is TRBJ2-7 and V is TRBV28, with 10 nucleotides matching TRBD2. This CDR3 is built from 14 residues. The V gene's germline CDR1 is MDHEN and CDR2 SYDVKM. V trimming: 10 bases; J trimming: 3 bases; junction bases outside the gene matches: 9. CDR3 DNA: TGTGCCACCCAGGGTAGCGGGGGGAACTACGAGCAGTACGTC. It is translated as CATQGSGGNYEQYV.

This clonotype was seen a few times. CDR3 in amino acids: CASSRGGQGYTEAFF. The DNA of the CDR3 is TGTGCCAGCTCGCGAGGGGGACAGGGGTACACTGAAGCTTTCTTT. The chain is built from TRBV18 and TRBJ1-1; 10 bases fit TRBD1. The V gene end was trimmed by 6 bases and the J gene end by 3 bases; junction bases not matched to a gene: 7. This CDR3 comprises 15 residues. The V gene's germline CDR1 is KGHSH and CDR2 LQKENI.

CDR3 in amino acids: CASSYSGSGANVLTF. The CDR3 region has the DNA TGTGCCAGCAGTTATTCAGGCTCTGGGGCCAACGTCCTGACTTTC. The chain recombines TRBV6-5 with TRBJ2-6; D is unclear. Germline lookup yields CDR1 MNHEY and CDR2 SVGAGI. The CDR3 has 15 amino acids. The V end lost 3 bases, the J end lost 0 bases, and 6 bases lay between the germline ends.

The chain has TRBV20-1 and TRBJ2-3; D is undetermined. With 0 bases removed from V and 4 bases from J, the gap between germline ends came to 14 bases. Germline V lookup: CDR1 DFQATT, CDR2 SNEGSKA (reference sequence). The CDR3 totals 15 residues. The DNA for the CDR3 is TGCAGTGCTAGAGATCTAAGGGAACATGCAGATACGCAGTATTTT. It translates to CSARDLREHADTQYF.